The entry that follows covers one TCR beta chain sequence. This clone was counted a single time. The specificity of this receptor is unknown. No base quality information exists; no much larger clone differs at one position. TCRbeta CDR3 regions were amplified from genomic DNA by means of the immunoSEQ Assay, a bias-controlled multiplex PCR. Processing in the source paper ran as follows. The number of nucleated cells in each sample was estimated by amplification of reference gene primers within the assay. Sequence reads were collapsed and filtered to measure the absolute abundance of every unique TCRbeta CDR3 rearrangement. For each sample, productive Simpson clonality was calculated by taking the square root of Simpson's diversity index across productive rearrangements. In its TCRdb copy, this immuneACCESS table keeps in-frame sequences only and misses some clones. Where compared with another copy, unresolved V genes explain less than half of these, and the others have no known cause. V and J calls and clone size are as listed in that table; D and trimming were resolved from the DNA. The sample profile shows some 340,000 clones; about 86% of them were found once. The ten largest account for 2.5% to 3.5% of the sample.

The CDR3 runs 10 amino acids, cysteine and phenylalanine included. The DNA shown is the 30-base CDR3, in frame from base 1. The germline V gene gives CDR1 as SQVTM and CDR2 as ANQGSEA. Compared with germline, V lacks 7 bases and J lacks 15 bases; bases without a gene match: 9. These data come from a study of blood T cell repertoires in COVID-19 (dated by TCRdb to 2019 to 2021). Notes on the research overall: Samples from collaborators originated in the United States, Italy and Spain and spanned both the acute and convalescent phases of COVID-19. The prospective study material was composed of cDNA or gDNA derived from T cells, B-cell-depleted T cells, or PBMCs. Subjects who had been exposed to COVID-19, were actively infected with it, or had recovered from it provided the deeply sampled blood TCRbeta repertoires that made up the dataset. The repertoires were released in a freely available public database intended as a resource for research on the immune response to SARS-CoV-2. The samples were drawn from the first 160 participants of the ongoing ImmuneRACE study and from about 1,200 subjects provided by 6 global collaborators. Sample metadata almost always included a de-identified subject ID, COVID-19 status, age in years and sex. HLA class I and class II types, where available, came from metadata supplied by the sample provider rather than from assay-based typing.

On the study overall, not on this receptor specifically: Clinical and demographic metadata were provided uncurated, with the amount varying by source and participant.

Collaborating institutions collected whole blood in K2EDTA tubes following their own protocols. Collaborator samples were shipped for TCRbeta analysis as frozen whole blood, isolated PBMCs, or DNA extracted from either sample type. The clonotype was recovered from a young man with active or convalescent COVID-19. The chain is made from TRBV29-1 and TRBJ2-1, with TRBD2 identical over 7 junction bases. Sequences were obtained from peripheral blood. In nucleotides, the sequence is TGCAGCGCAGCCGGGACTAATACGTTCTTC. The translation is CSAAGTNTFF.